These T cell receptor beta chains were read from a single sample in a study of Graves' ophthalmopathy and Graves' hyperthyroidism. Using its own MiXCR run on the multiplex PCR reads, TCRdb lists one record per CDR3 protein. In the table there are roughly 350,000 distinct CDR3 sequences, approximately 17% of which are singletons. Sequenced: peripheral blood. The receptors derive from an adult woman with stable Graves' hyperthyroidism. Each CDR3 is given with its conserved first and last residue. Fields, in order: V gene, J gene, clone size, D gene, CDR3 protein, CDR3 DNA. The D gene is left open where the match is weak. Size tells how often a clone was seen (once, few, many) or the class of an expanded clone, and some rows leave it out.

>TRBV20-1|TRBJ1-6|many|TRBD1
CSARARDRGNSPLHF
TGCAGTGCTAGGGCTCGGGACAGGGGTAATTCACCCCTCCACTTT
>TRBV30|TRBJ2-7|many|TRBD1
CAWSKRDRVEQYF
TGTGCCTGGAGTAAGCGGGACAGGGTCGAGCAGTACTTC
>TRBV5-1|TRBJ2-4|many|TRBD2
CASSLGGSGSYIKYF
TGCGCCAGCAGCTTGGGTGGTAGCGGGAGTTACATTAAGTACTTC
>TRBV29-1|TRBJ2-2|many|TRBD1
CSVGGTGGPGELFF
TGCAGCGTTGGTGGGACAGGCGGTCCCGGGGAGCTGTTTTTT
>TRBV6-2/TRBV6-3|TRBJ2-7|many|TRBD1
CATSRTGSYEQYF
TGTGCCACCAGCAGGACAGGCTCCTACGAGCAGTACTTC
>TRBV12-3/TRBV12-4|TRBJ2-2|many|-
CASSFRDRGLAANTGELFF
TGTGCCAGCAGTTTCCGGGACAGGGGACTAGCGGCGAACACCGGGGAGCTGTTTTTT
>TRBV12-3/TRBV12-4|TRBJ2-2|-|TRBD2
CASSLQPAGGPANTGELFF
TGTGCCAGCAGTTTACAACCAGCGGGAGGGCCCGCGAACACCGGGGAGCTGTTTTTT
>TRBV18|TRBJ1-1|many|-
CASSPGEMNTEAFF
TGTGCCAGCTCACCCGGGGAAATGAACACTGAAGCTTTCTTT
>TRBV28|TRBJ1-6|many|-
CASSSGLGGAYNSPLHF
TGTGCCAGCAGTTCCGGGTTAGGCGGGGCCTATAATTCACCCCTCCACTTT
>TRBV10-3|TRBJ2-7|many|TRBD1
CAISEGQGSYEQYF
TGTGCCATCAGCGAAGGACAGGGGAGCTACGAGCAGTACTTC
>TRBV7-9|TRBJ2-7|many|-
CASSLPAAYEQYF
TGTGCCAGCAGCCTCCCCGCGGCCTACGAGCAGTACTTC
>TRBV6-5|TRBJ1-2|many|-
CASSYAGAGGYTF
TGTGCCAGCAGTTACGCAGGGGCAGGAGGCTACACCTTC
>TRBV2|TRBJ2-7|many|TRBD2
CASTGGRAYEQYF
TGTGCCAGCACCGGCGGGAGGGCCTACGAGCAGTACTTC
>TRBV6-1|TRBJ1-5|many|TRBD1
CASSRDRGQPQHF
TGTGCCAGCAGCAGGGACAGGGGACAGCCCCAGCATTTT
>TRBV4-1|TRBJ2-7|-|TRBD1
CASSHPGQVNEQYF
TGCGCCAGCAGCCACCCGGGACAGGTAAACGAGCAGTACTTC
>TRBV28|TRBJ2-7|many|TRBD1
CASSSYRGSSYEQYF
TGTGCCAGCAGTTCCTACAGGGGCAGCTCCTACGAGCAGTACTTC
>TRBV28|TRBJ2-5|many|TRBD2
CASSPSSGSQETQYF
TGTGCCAGCAGTCCTTCTAGCGGGAGCCAAGAGACCCAGTACTTC
>TRBV6-1|TRBJ2-7|many|-
CASSALREQYF
TGTGCCAGCAGTGCCCTCCGCGAGCAGTACTTC
>TRBV11-2|TRBJ2-2|many|TRBD1
CASTSTQTGLTGELFF
TGTGCCAGCACCTCGACCCAGACAGGGCTCACCGGGGAGCTGTTTTTT
>TRBV6-2/TRBV6-3|TRBJ2-7|many|-
CASSYWKLYEQYF
TGTGCCAGCAGTTACTGGAAGCTCTACGAGCAGTACTTC
>TRBV27|TRBJ1-2|many|TRBD1
CASSSLDRGNYGYTF
TGTGCCAGCAGTTCCCTCGACAGGGGTAACTATGGCTACACCTTC
>TRBV19|TRBJ1-6|many|TRBD1
CASSIPDRGRFRNSPLHF
TGTGCCAGTAGTATTCCGGACAGGGGGCGCTTTCGTAATTCACCCCTCCACTTT
>TRBV10-3|TRBJ1-3|many|TRBD1
CAISRQGSGNTIYF
TGTGCCATCAGCCGACAGGGGTCTGGAAACACCATATATTTT
>TRBV11-2|TRBJ1-2|many|-
CASSLVRVGGNGYTF
TGTGCCAGCAGCTTAGTTCGTGTTGGGGGCAATGGCTACACCTTC
>TRBV20-1|TRBJ1-1|many|-
CSASKSEAFF
TGCAGTGCTAGTAAATCTGAAGCTTTCTTT
>TRBV24-1|TRBJ2-2|many|-
CATSDPSGTINTGELFF
TGTGCCACCAGTGATCCTTCCGGGACAATTAACACCGGGGAGCTGTTTTTT
>TRBV3-1|TRBJ2-7|-|-
CASSQRRETYEQYF
TGTGCCAGCAGCCAACGCAGGGAAACCTACGAGCAGTACTTC
>TRBV6-1|TRBJ1-5|many|-
CASSEEGRQPQHF
TGTGCCAGCAGTGAAGAGGGGAGGCAGCCCCAGCATTTT
>TRBV18|TRBJ2-5|many|-
CASSPTWGFQETQYF
TGTGCCAGCTCACCGACGTGGGGGTTCCAAGAGACCCAGTACTTC
>TRBV6-1|TRBJ1-5|many|-
CASSAGNQPQHF
TGTGCCAGCAGTGCCGGCAATCAGCCCCAGCATTTT
>TRBV12-3/TRBV12-4|TRBJ1-1|many|-
CASSYGLGNTEAFF
TGTGCCAGCAGTTATGGGTTAGGGAACACTGAAGCTTTCTTT
>TRBV4-2|TRBJ2-2|many|TRBD2
CASSQIAGVIGELFF
TGTGCCAGCAGCCAAATAGCGGGAGTGATCGGGGAGCTGTTTTTT
>TRBV28|TRBJ1-1|many|TRBD1
CASSLGQVSWNTEAFF
TGTGCCAGCAGTTTGGGACAGGTTTCGTGGAACACTGAAGCTTTCTTT
>TRBV10-3|TRBJ2-7|many|-
CAISDTTSGYEQYF
TGTGCCATCAGCGATACGACTAGTGGGTACGAGCAGTACTTC
>TRBV29-1|TRBJ2-5|many|TRBD2
CSAGGGGETQYF
TGCAGCGCCGGGGGGGGCGGAGAGACCCAGTACTTC
>TRBV12-3/TRBV12-4|TRBJ2-7|many|-
CASSSFQGHEQYF
TGTGCCAGCAGTTCGTTTCAGGGCCACGAGCAGTACTTC
>TRBV27|TRBJ1-2|many|-
CASIFRGSDTF
TGTGCCAGCATCTTTCGGGGGTCCGACACCTTC
>TRBV20-1|TRBJ1-5|many|-
CSARGFQGSILSNQPQHF
TGCAGTGCTAGAGGCTTCCAGGGCTCTATCCTTAGCAATCAGCCCCAGCATTTT
>TRBV12-3/TRBV12-4|TRBJ2-4|many|-
CASSLRPPGIQYF
TGTGCCAGCAGTTTACGTCCCCCCGGCATTCAGTACTTC
>TRBV12-3/TRBV12-4|TRBJ2-2|many|-
CASTTTSGELFF
TGTGCCAGCACCACCACGTCCGGGGAGCTGTTTTTT
>TRBV7-2|TRBJ2-2|many|TRBD1
CASSQLRGRGTGELFF
TGTGCCAGCAGCCAACTTAGGGGGCGCGGCACCGGGGAGCTGTTTTTT
>TRBV6-1|TRBJ1-3|many|-
CASSEYRGSGNTIYF
TGTGCCAGCAGTGAATATCGCGGCTCTGGAAACACCATATATTTT
>TRBV20-1|TRBJ1-2|many|-
CSARSRINGYTF
TGCAGTGCTAGAAGCAGAATAAATGGCTACACCTTC
>TRBV5-1|TRBJ2-7|many|TRBD2
CASSPTTGLGLGDEQYF
TGCGCCAGCAGCCCCACTACTGGACTAGGATTGGGGGACGAGCAGTACTTC
>TRBV30|TRBJ1-2|many|-
CAWSVGQGSGYTF
TGTGCCTGGAGTGTAGGGCAGGGTTCCGGCTACACCTTC
>TRBV19|TRBJ2-7|few|-
CASNPAIEQYF
TGTGCCAGTAACCCGGCGATCGAGCAGTACTTC
>TRBV12-3/TRBV12-4|TRBJ1-1|-|-
CASSGGRTEAFF
TGTGCCAGCAGCGGGGGCCGCACTGAAGCTTTCTTT
>TRBV18|TRBJ2-7|many|-
CASSPQGFHEQYF
TGTGCCAGCTCACCGCAGGGGTTCCACGAGCAGTACTTC
>TRBV6-2/TRBV6-3|TRBJ2-4|many|TRBD1
CASSPHEGATKNIQYF
TGTGCCAGCAGTCCCCACGAGGGGGCCACCAAAAACATTCAGTACTTC
>TRBV19|TRBJ1-5|-|-
CASCNHNQPQHF
TGTGCTAGTTGTAACCACAATCAGCCCCAGCATTTT
>TRBV27|TRBJ1-1|few|TRBD1
CASSKTGGVSTEAFF
TGTGCCAGCAGTAAGACAGGGGGCGTCTCAACTGAAGCTTTCTTT
>TRBV12-3/TRBV12-4|TRBJ2-6|many|TRBD1
CASSLRGLGANVLTF
TGTGCCAGCAGTTTGAGGGGGCTTGGGGCCAACGTCCTGACTTTC
>TRBV12-3/TRBV12-4|TRBJ1-1|many|-
CASSLEAGFEAFF
TGTGCCAGCAGTTTAGAGGCGGGATTTGAAGCTTTCTTT
>TRBV4-1|TRBJ1-5|many|-
CASSQVMGIWQPQHF
TGCGCCAGCAGCCAAGTAATGGGAATTTGGCAGCCCCAGCATTTT
>TRBV9|TRBJ2-7|-|TRBD1
CASSVGDRSYEQYF
TGTGCCAGCAGCGTAGGGGACAGGAGCTACGAGCAGTACTTC
>TRBV7-9|TRBJ2-5|many|-
CASSRGWAETQYF
TGTGCCAGCAGCCGCGGGTGGGCTGAGACCCAGTACTTC
>TRBV4-2|TRBJ2-2|many|-
CASSPEHTNTGELFF
TGTGCCAGCAGCCCCGAGCATACGAACACCGGGGAGCTGTTTTTT